The 20 T cell receptor beta chains below come from one sample, sequenced in a study. TCRdb redid the calling of the 5' RACE reads with MiXCR, one entry per CDR3 protein. The sample records about 40,000 distinct CDR3 sequences, around 23% being singletons. Cells sorted as Tregs were CD4+, CD25+ and CD127-/low. What was sequenced was Tregs sorted from a lymph node. The receptors stem from a female donor with breast cancer.

About this clonotype: The junction and the germline gene differ at one end; a read error may be behind it. The chain recombines TRBV5-1 with TRBJ1-1; D remains unclear. Germline V lookup: CDR1 SGHRS, CDR2 YFSETQ. The CDR3 spans 14 residues. As DNA, the CDR3 is TGCACCAGCAGCTTGGGCAGAAGTAACACTGAAGCTCTCTTT. This translates into CTSSLGRSNTEALF. Full variable domain (missing parts from reference TRBV5-1 and TRBJ1-1): KAGVTQTPRYLIKTRGQQVTLSCSPISGHRSVSWYQQTPGQGLQFLFEYFSETQRNKGNFPGRFSGRQFSNSRSEMNVSTLELGDSALYLCTSSLGRSNTEALFGQGTRLTVV.

The rearrangement joins TRBV5-1 to TRBJ1-1; 7 bases align to TRBD1. V shed 0 bases, J shed 1 base, and the junction held 3 bases outside the gene matches. The V gene's germline CDR1 is SGHRS and CDR2 YFSETQ. The CDR3 covers 15 residues. CDR3 sequence (DNA): TGCGCCAGCAGCTTGGGACAGGGAGGGAACACTGAAGCTTTCTTT. Translated, it gives CASSLGQGGNTEAFF.

The genes are TRBV5-1 and TRBJ2-1, with 11 nucleotides matching TRBD2. The V gene's germline CDR1 is SGHRS and CDR2 YFSETQ. The V and J ends lost 3 bases and 2 bases, in that order; junction bases with no gene match: 16. The CDR3 is made up of 20 amino acids. The chain's CDR3 is CASSSLFTSGSIDTYNEQFF. In nucleotides, the CDR3 is TGCGCCAGCAGCTCATTGTTTACTAGCGGGAGCATCGATACCTACAATGAGCAGTTCTTC.

This clonotype was observed a handful of times. The chain uses TRBV6-1 and TRBJ2-3, with D possibly matching TRBD2 (6 bases). The CDR3 runs 14 residues. Trimming cost V 1 base and J 8 bases, with 13 bases left between them. From germline, CDR1 is MNHNS and CDR2 SASEGT. The CDR3 sequence is CASSEEGGGGTQYF. The CDR3 DNA is TGTGCCAGCAGTGAAGAGGGAGGTGGGGGTACGCAGTATTTT.

This clonotype showed up just a few times. This chain joins TRBV10-1 and TRBJ2-3; weak D call: TRBD2 (5 bases). The length of the CDR3 is 12 residues. The V gene lost 4 bases and the J gene lost 8 bases, with 10 bases spanning the gap. Per germline, CDR1 WNHNN and CDR2 SYGVQD (reference sequence). The CDR3 sequence: CASSGASGTQYF. In DNA, the CDR3 is TGCGCCAGCAGTGGGGCCAGCGGTACGCAGTATTTT.

The chain has TRBV2 and TRBJ1-5; TRBD1 agrees at 7 bases. The V segment lost 6 bases and the J segment 4 bases; nucleotides outside the gene matches: 6. The CDR3 spans 14 residues. Germline V gives CDR1 SNHLY, CDR2 FYNNEI. Written as DNA, the CDR3 is TGTGCCAGCAGGAGGGACAGTCAAAATCAGCCCCAGCATTTT. It encodes CASRRDSQNQPQHF.

This clonotype was detected only a few times. The chain combines TRBV12-3 or TRBV12-4 with TRBJ1-2, with D maybe TRBD1 (5 bases). The CDR3 extends over 14 amino acids. Trimming shortened V by 0 bases and J by 4 bases, and 9 bases separated the two germline ends. The CDR3: CASSLAGGGYGYTF. The CDR3 nucleotides read TGTGCCAGCAGTTTAGCGGGGGGTGGCTATGGCTACACCTTC.

In its sample, this clonotype was seen many times. The CDR3 nucleotides read TGCGCCAGCAGCCAAGACGAAGTTTGGCGGGACTCTGGGGCCAACGTCCTGACTTTC. This codes for CASSQDEVWRDSGANVLTF. This sequence joins TRBV4-1 and TRBJ2-6; maybe TRBD2 (6 bases). The germline CDR1 and CDR2 sequences are MGHRA and YSYEKL. This CDR3 is 19 amino acids long. V shed 0 bases and J shed 0 bases, with 15 bases lying between them.

This clonotype was seen a few times. The chain recombines TRBV20-1 with TRBJ2-5; unclear D gene. The CDR3 extends over 15 amino acids. Germline loops: CDR1 DFQATT, CDR2 SNEGSKA (reference sequence). The V end was cut by 3 bases, the J end by 4 bases, with 18 bases between. DNA for the CDR3: TGCAGTGCTAGTGCTTTGTCGCCAACCCTAGAGACCCAGTACTTC. Encoded protein: CSASALSPTLETQYF.

This clonotype was counted ten times or more. This chain connects TRBV10-3 to TRBJ2-7; D possibly uses TRBD1 or TRBD2 (5 bases each). Between the trimmed V and J ends, which lost 5 bases and 3 bases, there was a span of 14 bases. Looked up from germline, CDR1 is ENHRY and CDR2 is SYGVKD. The CDR3 is 14 residues long. The CDR3 here is CAISPGTEFYEQYF. The CDR3 DNA reads TGTGCCATCAGTCCCGGGACCGAGTTCTACGAGCAGTACTTC.

The table lists this clonotype with many counts. The chain carries TRBV9 and TRBJ2-6; possible D gene TRBD1, 6 bases. Trimming removed 5 bases from V and 2 bases from J, with 11 bases in between. Germline V gene data show CDR1 as SGDLS and CDR2 as YYNGEE. This CDR3 is built from 15 residues. The CDR3 DNA follows: TGTGCCAGCAGTTTCTCAGGGGCTGGGGCCAACGTCCTGACTTTC. Amino acid sequence: CASSFSGAGANVLTF.

V is TRBV24-1 and J is TRBJ2-1; 9 nucleotides align to TRBD2. The CDR3 contains 14 residues. Germline V gene lookup returns CDR1 KGHDR and CDR2 SFDVKD. V gave up 5 bases and J gave up 4 bases; unmatched junction bases: 2. CDR3 amino acids: CATSGTSGYNEQFF. The CDR3, as DNA: TGTGCCACCAGTGGTACTAGCGGGTACAATGAGCAGTTCTTC.

There are many counts of this clonotype. The chain combines TRBV4-2 with TRBJ2-1; possible D gene TRBD1, 5 bases. CDR1 and CDR2 (germline): LGHNA, YNFKEQ. The CDR3 covers 14 residues. V shed 0 bases and J shed 5 bases, with 8 bases lying between them. Written as DNA, the CDR3 is TGTGCCAGCAGCCAAGAAGCAGGGCACAATGAGCAGTTCTTC. As protein: CASSQEAGHNEQFF.

This clonotype qualifies as medium-sized. The chain uses TRBV5-1 and TRBJ2-5; D perhaps matches TRBD1 (6 bases). There are 13 residues in the CDR3. The V gene lost 4 bases and the J gene lost 5 bases, with 12 bases spanning the gap. Germline V gene sequence: CDR1 SGHRS, CDR2 YFSETQ. CDR3 DNA: TGCGCCAGCAGCCCACAGGGCTGGGAGACCCAGTACTTC. This sequence encodes CASSPQGWETQYF.

This clonotype was recorded only once. This may arise from a read error, as a much more abundant clone is one base away. V gene TRBV4-2 combines with J gene TRBJ2-1; 7 nucleotides match TRBD1. The germline CDR1 and CDR2 sequences are LGHNA and YNFKEQ. The CDR3 covers 16 residues. DNA for the CDR3: TGCGCCAGCAGCCAAGATATAGGGGGCTCCTACAATGAGCAGCTCTTC. Its protein product is CASSQDIGGSYNEQLF.

This clonotype was recorded at least ten times. This chain links TRBV3-1 with TRBJ2-7; TRBD1 aligns across 7 bases. CDR1 is LGHDT, CDR2 YNNKEL, per germline (reference sequence). The CDR3 totals 14 residues. Trimming cost V 7 bases and J 3 bases; bases outside gene matches: 9. CDR3 protein: CASTPTGSGYEQYF. Here the CDR3 DNA reads TGTGCCAGCACCCCGACAGGGTCGGGCTACGAGCAGTACTTC.

CDR3: CASSAGTSGGREQFF. The CDR3 region has the DNA TGTGCCAGCAGTGCCGGGACTAGCGGGGGGCGGGAGCAGTTCTTC. The rearrangement uses TRBV2 and TRBJ2-1; TRBD2 agrees at 15 bases. Germline assignment: CDR1 SNHLY and CDR2 FYNNEI. V shed 4 bases, J shed 10 bases, and the junction held 5 bases outside the gene matches. This CDR3 contains 15 residues.

This clonotype was recorded at least ten times. The chain links TRBV9 to TRBJ2-2; 8 bases map to TRBD2. The CDR3 has 15 amino acids. J gave up 5 bases and V 2 bases, and 5 bases lay outside the gene matches. The germline V gene has CDR1 SGDLS and CDR2 YYNGEE. CDR3 region: CASSVTAGATGELFF. CDR3 in DNA: TGTGCCAGCAGCGTCACAGCGGGGGCGACCGGGGAGCTGTTTTTT.

The chain recombines TRBV10-3 with TRBJ1-6; TRBD1 agrees at 8 bases. Per the germline V gene, CDR1 is ENHRY and CDR2 is SYGVKD. CDR3 size: 15 residues. V trimming: 6 bases; J trimming: 8 bases; junction bases outside the gene matches: 9. The CDR3: CAISLGGQAHSPLHF. CDR3 nucleotide sequence: TGTGCCATCAGCCTAGGGGGACAGGCCCATTCACCCCTCCACTTT.

Remarks on this clonotype: Possible read error: a much larger clone is one base away. The V and J genes are TRBV5-1 and TRBJ2-7, with D perhaps TRBD1 (6 bases). The CDR3 is 14 amino acids. Looked up from germline, CDR1 is SGHRS and CDR2 is YFSETQ. In nucleotides, the CDR3 is TGCGCCAGCAGCAGCCGGGACACCACCTACGAGCAGCACTTC. This codes for CASSSRDTTYEQHF.